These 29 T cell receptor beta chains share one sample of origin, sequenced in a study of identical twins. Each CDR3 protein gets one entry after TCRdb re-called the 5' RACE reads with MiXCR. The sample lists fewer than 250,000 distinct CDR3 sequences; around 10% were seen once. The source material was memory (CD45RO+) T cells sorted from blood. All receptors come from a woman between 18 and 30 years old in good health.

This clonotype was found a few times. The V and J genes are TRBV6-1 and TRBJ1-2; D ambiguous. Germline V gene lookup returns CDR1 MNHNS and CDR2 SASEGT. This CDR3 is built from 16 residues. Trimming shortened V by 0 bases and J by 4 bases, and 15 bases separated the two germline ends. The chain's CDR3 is CASSEASGGKVYGYTF. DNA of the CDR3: TGTGCCAGCAGTGAAGCGTCGGGAGGGAAGGTCTATGGCTACACCTTC.

The CDR3: CSARGTQETQYF. The CDR3 DNA reads as TGCAGTGCTAGAGGGACACAAGAGACCCAGTACTTC. The chain links TRBV20-1 to TRBJ2-5; D may be TRBD1 (5 bases). V lost 1 base and J 2 bases, leaving 5 bases between the germline ends. Germline CDR1 DFQATT, CDR2 SNEGSKA (reference sequence). This CDR3 is 12 amino acids long.

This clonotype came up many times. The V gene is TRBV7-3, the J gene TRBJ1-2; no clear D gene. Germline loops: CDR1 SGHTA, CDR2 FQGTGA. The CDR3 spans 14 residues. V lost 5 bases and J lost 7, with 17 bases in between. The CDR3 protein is CASSPGAQSGGYTF. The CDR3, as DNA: TGTGCCAGCAGCCCTGGTGCACAATCGGGTGGCTACACCTTC. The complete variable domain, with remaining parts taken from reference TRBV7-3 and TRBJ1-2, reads GAGVSQTPSNKVTEKGKYVELRCDPISGHTALYWYRQSLGQGPEFLIYFQGTGAADDSGLPNDRFFAVRPEGSVSTLKIQRTERGDSAVYLCASSPGAQSGGYTFGSGTRLTVV.

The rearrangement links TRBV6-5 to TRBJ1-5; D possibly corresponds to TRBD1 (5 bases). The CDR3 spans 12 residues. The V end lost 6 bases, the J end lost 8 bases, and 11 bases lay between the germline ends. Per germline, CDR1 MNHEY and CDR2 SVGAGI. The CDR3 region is CASSSRGEPQHF. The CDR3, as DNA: TGTGCCAGCAGCTCCCGAGGGGAGCCCCAGCATTTT.

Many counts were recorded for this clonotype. CDR3 nucleotide sequence: TGCAGCGTGACCCCCTGGACAGGGGGTTACTATGGCTACACCTTC. Residues: CSVTPWTGGYYGYTF. The chain is built from TRBV29-1 and TRBJ1-2; 10 bases agree with TRBD1. V lost 6 bases and J lost 3; bases outside the gene matches: 10. There are 15 residues in the CDR3. Germline lookup yields CDR1 SQVTM and CDR2 ANQGSEA.

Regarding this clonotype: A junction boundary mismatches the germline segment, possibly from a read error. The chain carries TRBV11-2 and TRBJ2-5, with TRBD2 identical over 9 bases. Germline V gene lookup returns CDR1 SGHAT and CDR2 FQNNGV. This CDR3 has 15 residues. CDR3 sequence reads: CASSLMTSGQETRYF. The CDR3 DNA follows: TGTGCCAGCAGCTTAATGACTAGCGGACAAGAGACCCGGTACTTC.

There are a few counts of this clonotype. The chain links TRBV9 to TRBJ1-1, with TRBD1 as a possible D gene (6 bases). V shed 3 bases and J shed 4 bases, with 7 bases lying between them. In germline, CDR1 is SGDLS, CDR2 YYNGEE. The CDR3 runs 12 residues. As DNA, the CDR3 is TGTGCCAGCAGCGGGGGGGCCACTGAAGCTTTCTTT. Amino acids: CASSGGATEAFF. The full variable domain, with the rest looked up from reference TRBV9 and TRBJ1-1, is DSGVTQTPKHLITATGQRVTLRCSPRSGDLSVYWYQQSLDQGLQFLIQYYNGEERAKGNILERFSAQQFPDLHSELNLSSLELGDSALYFCASSGGATEAFFGQGTRLTVV.

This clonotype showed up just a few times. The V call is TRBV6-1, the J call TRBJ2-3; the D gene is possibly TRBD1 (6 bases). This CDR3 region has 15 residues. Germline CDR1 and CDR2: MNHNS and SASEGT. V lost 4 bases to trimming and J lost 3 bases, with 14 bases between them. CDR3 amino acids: CASSVYRVGTDTQYF. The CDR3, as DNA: TGTGCCAGCAGTGTTTACAGGGTTGGGACAGATACGCAGTATTTT.

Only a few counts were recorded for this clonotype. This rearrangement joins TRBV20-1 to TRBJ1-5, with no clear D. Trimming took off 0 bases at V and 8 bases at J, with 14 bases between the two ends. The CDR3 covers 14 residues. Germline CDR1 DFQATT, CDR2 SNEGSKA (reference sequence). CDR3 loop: CSARDGSKLKPQHF. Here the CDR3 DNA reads TGCAGTGCTAGAGATGGGTCCAAATTAAAGCCCCAGCATTTT.

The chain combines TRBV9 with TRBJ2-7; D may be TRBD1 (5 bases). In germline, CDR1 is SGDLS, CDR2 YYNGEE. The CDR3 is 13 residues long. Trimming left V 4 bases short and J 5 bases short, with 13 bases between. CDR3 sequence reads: CASSTPGYHEQYF. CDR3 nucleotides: TGTGCCAGCAGCACCCCAGGGTACCACGAGCAGTACTTC.

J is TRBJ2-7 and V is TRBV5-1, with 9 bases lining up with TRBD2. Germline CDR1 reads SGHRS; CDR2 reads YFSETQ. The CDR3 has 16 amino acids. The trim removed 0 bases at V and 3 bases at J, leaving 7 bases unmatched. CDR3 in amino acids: CASSLVTSGSHYEQYF. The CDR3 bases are TGCGCCAGCAGCTTGGTGACTAGCGGCTCCCACTACGAGCAGTACTTC.

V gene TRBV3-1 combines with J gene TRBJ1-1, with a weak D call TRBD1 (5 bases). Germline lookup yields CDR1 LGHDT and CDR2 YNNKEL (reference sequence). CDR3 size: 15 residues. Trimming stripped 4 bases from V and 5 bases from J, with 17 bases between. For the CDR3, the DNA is TGTGCCAGCAGCCCCCATGGGGGAATGTTGACTGAAGCTTTCTTT. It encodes CASSPHGGMLTEAFF.

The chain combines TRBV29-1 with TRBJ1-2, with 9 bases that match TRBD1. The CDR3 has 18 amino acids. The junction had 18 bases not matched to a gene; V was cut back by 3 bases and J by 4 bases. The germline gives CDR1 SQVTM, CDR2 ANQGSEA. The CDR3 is CSVDAERDRAQLSYGYTF. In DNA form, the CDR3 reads TGCAGCGTTGATGCGGAAAGGGACAGGGCGCAGCTTAGCTATGGCTACACCTTC. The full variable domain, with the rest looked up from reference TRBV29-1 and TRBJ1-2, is SAVISQKPSRDICQRGTSLTIQCQVDSQVTMMFWYRQQPGQSLTLIATANQGSEATYESGFVIDKFPISRPNLTFSTLTVSNMSPEDSSIYLCSVDAERDRAQLSYGYTFGSGTRLTVV.

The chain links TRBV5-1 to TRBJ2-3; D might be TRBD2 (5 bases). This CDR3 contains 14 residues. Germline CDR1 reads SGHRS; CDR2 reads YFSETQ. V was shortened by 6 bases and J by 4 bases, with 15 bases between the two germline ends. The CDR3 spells CASKDQAGSDTQYF. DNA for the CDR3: TGCGCCAGCAAGGACCAGGCGGGTTCAGATACGCAGTATTTT.

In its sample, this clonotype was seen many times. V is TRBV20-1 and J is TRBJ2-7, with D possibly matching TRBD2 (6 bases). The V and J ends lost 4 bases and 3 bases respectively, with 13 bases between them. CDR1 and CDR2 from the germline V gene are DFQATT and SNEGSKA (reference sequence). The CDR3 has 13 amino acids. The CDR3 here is CSAIKDGGYEQYF. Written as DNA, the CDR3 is TGCAGTGCTATTAAGGACGGGGGCTACGAGCAGTACTTC.

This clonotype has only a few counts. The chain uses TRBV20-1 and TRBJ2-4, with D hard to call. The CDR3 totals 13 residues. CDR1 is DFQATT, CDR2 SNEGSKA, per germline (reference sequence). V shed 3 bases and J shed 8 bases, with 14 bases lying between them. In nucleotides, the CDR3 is TGCAGTGCTAGTAAGAGTTTAGGTGACATTCAGTACTTC. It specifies CSASKSLGDIQYF.

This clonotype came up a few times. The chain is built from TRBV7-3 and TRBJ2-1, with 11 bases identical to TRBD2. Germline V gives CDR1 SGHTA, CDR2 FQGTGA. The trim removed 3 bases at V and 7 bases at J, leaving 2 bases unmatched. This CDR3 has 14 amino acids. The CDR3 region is CASSFASGGNEQFF. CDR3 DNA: TGTGCCAGCAGCTTCGCTAGCGGGGGGAATGAGCAGTTCTTC.

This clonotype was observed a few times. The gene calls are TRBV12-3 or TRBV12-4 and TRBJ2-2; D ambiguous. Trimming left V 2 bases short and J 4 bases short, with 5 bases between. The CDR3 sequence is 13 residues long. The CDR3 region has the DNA TGTGCCAGCAGTTTAAGCTTCACCGGGGAGCTGTTTTTT. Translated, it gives CASSLSFTGELFF.

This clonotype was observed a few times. CDR3 amino acids: CASSGVAGTEAFF. CDR3 sequence (DNA): TGTGCCAGCAGTGGGGTCGCGGGCACTGAAGCTTTCTTT. The chain couples TRBV2 to TRBJ1-1; D is undetermined. The germline V gene encodes CDR1 SNHLY and CDR2 FYNNEI. Deletions cut 4 bases from V and 4 bases from J, with 10 bases between. This CDR3 has 13 residues.

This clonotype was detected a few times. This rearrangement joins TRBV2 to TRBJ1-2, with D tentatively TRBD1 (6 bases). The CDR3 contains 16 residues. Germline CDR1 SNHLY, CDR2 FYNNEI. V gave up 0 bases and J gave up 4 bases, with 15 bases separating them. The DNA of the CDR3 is TGTGCCAGCAGTGAAGCGCCCAGGGGTTCTTCCTATGGCTACACCTTC. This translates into CASSEAPRGSSYGYTF.

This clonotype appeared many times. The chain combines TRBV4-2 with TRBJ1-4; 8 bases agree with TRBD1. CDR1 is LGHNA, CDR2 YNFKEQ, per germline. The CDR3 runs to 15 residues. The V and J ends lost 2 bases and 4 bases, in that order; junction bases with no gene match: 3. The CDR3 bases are TGTGCCAGCAGCCAAAGGGGACAGGATAATGAAAAACTGTTTTTT. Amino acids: CASSQRGQDNEKLFF.

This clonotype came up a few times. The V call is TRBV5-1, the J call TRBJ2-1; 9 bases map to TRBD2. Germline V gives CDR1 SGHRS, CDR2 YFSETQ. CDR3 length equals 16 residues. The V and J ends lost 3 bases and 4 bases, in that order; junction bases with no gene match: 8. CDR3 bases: TGCGCCAGCAGCTCACAGCTTAGCGGGGGTTACAATGAGCAGTTCTTC. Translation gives CASSSQLSGGYNEQFF.

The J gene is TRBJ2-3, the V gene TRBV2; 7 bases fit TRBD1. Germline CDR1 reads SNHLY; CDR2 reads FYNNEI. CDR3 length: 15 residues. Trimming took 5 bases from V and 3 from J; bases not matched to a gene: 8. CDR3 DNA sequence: TGTGCCAGCAGTACCGGACAGGTGAAGACAGATACGCAGTATTTT. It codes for CASSTGQVKTDTQYF.

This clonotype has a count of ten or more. CDR3 amino acids: CASSSPGGSSTDTQYF. The DNA for the CDR3 is TGTGCCAGCAGCTCCCCCGGGGGTTCTAGCACAGATACGCAGTATTTT. This sequence joins TRBV7-2 and TRBJ2-3; possible D gene TRBD2, 6 bases. V was cut by 4 bases and J by 0 bases, with 14 bases left in between. This CDR3 region has 16 residues. Germline CDR1 and CDR2: SGHTA and FQGNSA.

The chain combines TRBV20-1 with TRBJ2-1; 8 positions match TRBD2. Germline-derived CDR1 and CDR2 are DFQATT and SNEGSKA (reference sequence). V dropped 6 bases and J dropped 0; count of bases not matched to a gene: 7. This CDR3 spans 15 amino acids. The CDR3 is CSAVIAGLSYNEQFF. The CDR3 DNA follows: TGCAGTGCCGTGATAGCGGGGCTCTCCTACAATGAGCAGTTCTTC.

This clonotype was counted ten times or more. The CDR3 nucleotides are TGTGCCAGCAGACTCGGCGGTGATTCACCCCTCCACTTT. Encoded protein: CASRLGGDSPLHF. This chain uses TRBV27 with TRBJ1-6; D unresolved. Looked up from germline, CDR1 is MNHEY and CDR2 is SMNVEV (reference sequence). V was clipped by 6 bases and J by 8 bases, with 11 bases between them. CDR3 length: 13 residues.

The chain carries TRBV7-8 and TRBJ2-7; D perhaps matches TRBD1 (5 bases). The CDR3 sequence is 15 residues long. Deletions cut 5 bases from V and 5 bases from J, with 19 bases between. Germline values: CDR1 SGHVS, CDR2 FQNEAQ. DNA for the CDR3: TGTGCCAGCAGCAACCCTAGGGGTGCGCCCCACGAGCAGTACTTC. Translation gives CASSNPRGAPHEQYF.

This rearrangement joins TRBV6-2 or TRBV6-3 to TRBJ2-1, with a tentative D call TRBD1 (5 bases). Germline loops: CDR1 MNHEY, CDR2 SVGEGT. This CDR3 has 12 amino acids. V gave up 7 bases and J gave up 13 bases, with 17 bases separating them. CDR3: CASTQGGLDQFF. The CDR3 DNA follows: TGTGCCAGCACCCAGGGCGGCCTGGATCAGTTCTTC.

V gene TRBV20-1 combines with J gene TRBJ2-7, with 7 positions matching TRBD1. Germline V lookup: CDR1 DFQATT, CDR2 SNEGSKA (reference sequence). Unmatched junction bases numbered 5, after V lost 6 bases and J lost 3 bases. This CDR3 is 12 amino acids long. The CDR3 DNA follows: TGCAGTGCCCGGACAGGACGCTACGAGCAGTACTTC. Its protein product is CSARTGRYEQYF.